The 25 T cell receptor beta chains below all came from one sample that was sequenced in a study of T cells in tuberculosis. Sorting used thawed, overnight-rested PBMC stained with anti-CD3, a viability dye and GMM-loaded CD1B tetramer. The CD1B tetramers carried C32 glucose monomycolate purified from Rhodococcus equi. Assay: immunoSEQ multiplex PCR; the TCRdb copy retains only in-frame clones and omits some. This repertoire shows tens of thousands of clones, approximately 90% found once; its top ten account for approximately 2%. Source material: CD1b-GMM tetramer-negative cells sorted from PBMCs. These receptors were obtained from an adult woman with latent tuberculosis.

The CDR3 DNA follows: TGCGCCAGCAGCCAAGATGTGGAGCGGGGGACTTATACGCAGTATTTT. It codes for CASSQDVERGTYTQYF. The chain has TRBV4-3 and TRBJ2-3, with 8 nucleotides matching TRBD2. The CDR3 covers 16 residues. Germline V CDR1 and CDR2: LGHNA, YSLEER. V was clipped by 0 bases and J by 7 bases; unmatched bases: 9.

This chain joins TRBV5-1 and TRBJ1-6, with TRBD1 matching over 8 bases. The ends lost 0 bases at V and 8 bases at J; junction bases unmatched: 16. The CDR3 length is 19 residues. The germline V gene encodes CDR1 SGHRS and CDR2 YFSETQ. CDR3 amino acids: CASSLGPGQAQYTDSPLHF. The CDR3 DNA sequence: TGCGCCAGCAGCTTGGGACCGGGACAGGCCCAATATACGGATTCACCCCTCCACTTT.

This chain links TRBV19 with TRBJ2-2, with a possible D match to TRBD2 (5 bases). Between the trimmed V and J ends, which lost 4 bases and 4 bases, there was a span of 13 bases. Germline-derived CDR1 and CDR2 are LNHDA and SQIVND (reference sequence). The CDR3 is 15 amino acids. The CDR3 coding sequence is TGTGCCAGTAGTAAGGAGTGGGGAGTCACCGGGGAGCTGTTTTTT. The encoded protein is CASSKEWGVTGELFF.

This chain links TRBV4-2 with TRBJ2-7; D may be TRBD2 (6 bases). Looked up from germline, CDR1 is LGHNA and CDR2 is YNFKEQ. V gave up 1 base and J gave up 3 bases, with 22 bases separating them. This CDR3 contains 18 residues. As DNA, the CDR3 is TGTGCCAGCAGCCAAGCCCGTCTCGATCGGGAGCTACTCTACGAGCAGTACTTC. It codes for CASSQARLDRELLYEQYF.

In DNA form, the CDR3 reads TGTGCCAGTTCTCGCAGGGCGGACACTGAAGCTTTCTTT. It translates to CASSRRADTEAFF. The chain recombines TRBV19 with TRBJ1-1; a possible D gene is TRBD1 (5 bases). Trimming stripped 8 bases from V and 3 bases from J, with 13 bases between. This CDR3 spans 13 amino acids. Germline V gene sequence: CDR1 LNHDA, CDR2 SQIVND (reference sequence).

The chain joins TRBV7-2 to TRBJ1-1; TRBD1 might be the D (5 bases). CDR1 and CDR2 (germline): SGHTA, FQGNSA. Trimming took off 2 bases at V and 5 bases at J, with 15 bases between the two ends. The CDR3 runs 15 residues. In DNA, the CDR3 is TGTGCCAGCAGCTTAATCCGTCAGGGAAGGACTGAAGCTTTCTTT. Its translation: CASSLIRQGRTEAFF.

This rearrangement joins TRBV6-1 to TRBJ1-5; D is possibly TRBD1 (5 bases). V lost 8 bases to trimming and J lost 3 bases, with 11 bases between them. Germline V gene data show CDR1 as MNHNS and CDR2 as SASEGT. This CDR3 comprises 13 residues. CDR3 coding DNA: TGTGCCAGCGGGGCCAGTTCCAATCAGCCCCAGCATTTT. Encoded protein: CASGASSNQPQHF.

The gene calls are TRBV7-8 and TRBJ2-1; 14 nucleotides line up with TRBD2. From germline, CDR1 is SGHVS and CDR2 FQNEAQ. The CDR3 has 19 amino acids. The V segment lost 4 bases and the J segment 9 bases; nucleotides outside the gene matches: 17. This CDR3 reads CASSYKVYRTSGGTREQFF. The CDR3 region has the DNA TGTGCCAGCAGCTATAAGGTGTATCGGACTAGCGGGGGGACACGTGAGCAGTTCTTC.

The rearrangement uses TRBV29-1 and TRBJ1-2, with 12 positions matching TRBD1. Germline assignment: CDR1 SQVTM and CDR2 ANQGSEA. The CDR3 loop spans 14 amino acids. Trimming removed 6 bases from V and 7 bases from J; junction bases left unmatched: 9. CDR3 residues: CSVAPGQGAGGYTF. CDR3 DNA sequence: TGCAGCGTAGCCCCGGGACAGGGGGCTGGTGGCTACACCTTC. The full variable domain, its missing parts supplied by reference TRBV29-1 and TRBJ1-2, is SAVISQKPSRDICQRGTSLTIQCQVDSQVTMMFWYRQQPGQSLTLIATANQGSEATYESGFVIDKFPISRPNLTFSTLTVSNMSPEDSSIYLCSVAPGQGAGGYTFGSGTRLTVV.

CDR3 DNA: TGTGCCAGCAGCTTCACCGGGAGGGGCTCGAATGAGCAGTTCTTC. This translates into CASSFTGRGSNEQFF. V gene TRBV7-2 combines with J gene TRBJ2-1; 8 positions match TRBD2. V dropped 3 bases and J dropped 7; count of bases not matched to a gene: 8. Germline V gives CDR1 SGHTA, CDR2 FQGNSA. This CDR3 contains 15 residues.

The V gene is TRBV6-5, the J gene TRBJ2-2; TRBD1 matches 8 bases. Germline V gives CDR1 MNHEY, CDR2 SVGAGI. This CDR3 region has 15 residues. V gave up 7 bases and J gave up 7 bases; unmatched junction bases: 11. The CDR3 sequence: CASNIRQGYGGELFF. CDR3 bases: TGTGCCAGCAACATAAGACAGGGGTATGGCGGGGAGCTGTTTTTT.

This chain connects TRBV7-3 to TRBJ2-3; D is undetermined. CDR1 and CDR2 from the germline V gene are SGHTA and FQGTGA. Trimming cost V 3 bases and J 4 bases, with 8 bases left between them. This CDR3 contains 13 residues. The CDR3 DNA reads as TGTGCCAGCAGCTTCGGTGGGCCAGATACGCAGTATTTT. Encoded protein: CASSFGGPDTQYF.

This chain joins TRBV6-6 and TRBJ1-1; 7 bases map to TRBD1. This CDR3 has 14 residues. V lost 6 bases, J lost 0 bases, and 4 bases stayed unmatched. Germline CDR1 is MNHNY and CDR2 is SVGAGI (reference sequence). The CDR3 protein is CASREGQMNTEAFF. DNA for the CDR3: TGTGCCAGCAGAGAGGGACAGATGAACACTGAAGCTTTCTTT.

V is TRBV7-2 and J is TRBJ2-7; 8 nucleotides match TRBD2. The CDR3 spans 16 residues. The germline gives CDR1 SGHTA, CDR2 FQGNSA. Trimming removed 1 base from V and 2 bases from J; junction bases left unmatched: 7. CDR3 nucleotide sequence: TGTGCCAGCAGCTTAGGTGCCGGGGGGGCGACCTACGAGCAGTACGTC. The encoded protein is CASSLGAGGATYEQYV.

The rearrangement links TRBV2 to TRBJ1-2; possibly TRBD1 for D (6 bases). Trimming pared 6 bases from V and 5 bases from J, leaving 13 bases between. This CDR3 is 13 amino acids long. The germline CDR1 and CDR2 sequences are SNHLY and FYNNEI. Here the CDR3 reads CASSLGQFYGYTF. Written as DNA, the CDR3 is TGTGCCAGCAGCCTCGGACAGTTTTATGGCTACACCTTC.

For the CDR3, the DNA is TGTGCCAGCAGTTCGGACTCCGGTCGGGAGACCCAGTACTTC. Translation: CASSSDSGRETQYF. The chain carries TRBV2 and TRBJ2-5, with D maybe TRBD2 (5 bases). The CDR3 has 14 amino acids. V was cut by 5 bases and J by 5 bases, with 15 bases left in between. Per germline, CDR1 SNHLY and CDR2 FYNNEI.

The chain couples TRBV27 to TRBJ2-3, with 8 positions matching TRBD2. CDR3 length equals 14 residues. The germline gives CDR1 MNHEY, CDR2 SMNVEV (reference sequence). The V gene end was trimmed by 10 bases and the J gene end by 2 bases; junction bases not matched to a gene: 8. In nucleotides, the CDR3 is TGTGCCACCCAGCGGGGGACCTCCACAGATACGCAGTATTTT. Residues: CATQRGTSTDTQYF.

This sequence joins TRBV6-1 and TRBJ2-5; 10 bases map to TRBD1. TRBJ2-7 matches the DNA end more closely, so the J call is doubtful. This CDR3 is built from 14 residues. Germline assignment: CDR1 MNHNS and CDR2 SASEGT. CDR3 sequence: CASSQGTGDYEQYF. In DNA form, the CDR3 reads TGTGCCAGCAGTCAAGGGACAGGGGACTACGAGCAGTACTTC.

The genes are TRBV6-1 and TRBJ1-6; D is unclear. There are 13 residues in the CDR3. Germline V CDR1 and CDR2: MNHNS, SASEGT. Trimming removed 0 bases from V and 9 bases from J, with 6 bases in between. CDR3: CASSEAGFSPLHF. The CDR3 DNA reads as TGTGCCAGCAGTGAAGCCGGGTTTTCACCCCTCCACTTT.

The J gene is TRBJ1-4, the V gene TRBV5-1; a weak D match, TRBD1 (6 bases). V was pared by 2 bases and J by 1 base, with 15 bases between. CDR3 length: 17 residues. Germline values: CDR1 SGHRS, CDR2 YFSETQ. DNA for the CDR3: TGCGCCAGCAGCTTAGGGCAGGGGATACGAACTAATGAAAAACTGTTTTTT. This gives the protein CASSLGQGIRTNEKLFF.

V gene TRBV27 combines with J gene TRBJ1-2; the D is unclear. The V and J ends lost 11 bases and 5 bases respectively, with 12 bases between them. Germline V lookup: CDR1 MNHEY, CDR2 SMNVEV (reference sequence). There are 11 residues in the CDR3. The CDR3 loop reads CAQALKYGYTF. In DNA, the CDR3 is TGTGCCCAAGCCCTTAAGTATGGCTACACCTTC.

This chain connects TRBV6-5 to TRBJ2-7; tentative D call: TRBD1 (6 bases). Germline V gene sequence: CDR1 MNHEY, CDR2 SVGAGI. The CDR3 sequence is 13 residues long. V was clipped by 7 bases and J by 4 bases, with 14 bases between them. Here the CDR3 DNA reads TGTGCCAGCAAGGGGACACATTCTTACGAGCAGTACTTC. Amino acid sequence: CASKGTHSYEQYF.

This clone was picked up a small number of times. The rearrangement uses TRBV18 and TRBJ1-6; D might be TRBD1 (5 bases). The CDR3 has 16 amino acids. Trimming removed 6 bases at V and 8 bases at J, with 20 bases between. Looked up from germline, CDR1 is KGHSH and CDR2 is LQKENI. The CDR3: CASSSLAGGADSPLHF. For the CDR3, the DNA is TGTGCCAGCTCTTCCCTCGCGGGGGGAGCGGATTCACCCCTCCACTTT. The full variable domain, in which reference TRBV18 and TRBJ1-6 provide the parts outside the CDR3, is NAGVMQNPRHLVRRRGQEARLRCSPMKGHSHVYWYRQLPEEGLKFMVYLQKENIIDESGMPKERFSAEFPKEGPSILRIQQVVRGDSAAYFCASSSLAGGADSPLHFGNGTRLTVT.

This sequence joins TRBV27 and TRBJ2-2, with 7 bases identical to TRBD2. The CDR3 is 16 residues long. Germline V lookup: CDR1 MNHEY, CDR2 SMNVEV (reference sequence). J was trimmed by 1 base and V by 4 bases; bases with no gene match: 6. For the CDR3, the DNA is TGTGCCAGCAGTTCTGGTGGCGGGAGGAACACCGGGGAGCTGTTTTTT. It specifies CASSSGGGRNTGELFF.

The chain is built from TRBV9 and TRBJ2-2; D gene ambiguous. Germline V CDR1 and CDR2: SGDLS, YYNGEE. There are 11 residues in the CDR3. V was trimmed by 8 bases and J by 6 bases, leaving 8 bases between them. CDR3 bases: TGTGCCAGTGCTAGTTCCGGGGAGCTGTTTTTT. Translation: CASASSGELFF.